This TCR beta chain was captured in a study of blood T cell repertoires in COVID-19. Study in general: Researchers got acute and convalescent COVID-19 samples from the United States, Italy and Spain. Nucleic acid was either cDNA or gDNA, and it came from T cells, B-cell-depleted T cells, or PBMCs.

Between the trimmed V and J ends, which lost 4 bases and 3 bases, there was a span of 16 bases. Germline V gene sequence: CDR1 PRHDT, CDR2 FYEKMQ (reference sequence). This CDR3 has 16 residues. Original analysis: Estimation of nucleated cell counts relied on the amplification of reference gene primers. Some clones are missing from TCRdb's copy, which holds only in-frame ones; the method was immunoSEQ multiplex PCR. V and J calls and clone size follow that table, whereas D and trimming were derived from the DNA. This table has approximately 22,000 clones, about nine tenths appearing once. This chain connects TRBV13 to TRBJ2-1; TRBD2 might be the D (5 bases). The specimen sequenced was peripheral blood. The receptor's source is a man between 65 and 85 years old with active COVID-19. As DNA, the CDR3 is TGTGCCAGCAGCTCCCTACGGGGAAGGGACTACAATGAGCAGTTCTTC. It codes for CASSSLRGRDYNEQFF.